This entry lists 6 T cell receptor beta chains sequenced from one sample in a study of T cell responses to AZD1222 COVID-19 vaccine. Sequencing used immunoSEQ multiplex PCR; TCRdb keeps in-frame clones, though not all of them. Here the sample spans 150,000 to 200,000 clones, approximately 92% being singletons. Sequenced material: peripheral blood, taken on day 0 of AZD1222 vaccination. These receptors were obtained from an adult in good health.

The chain uses TRBV10-2 and TRBJ1-2; 7 bases fit TRBD1. Unmatched junction bases numbered 6, after V lost 8 bases and J lost 6 bases. Per germline, CDR1 WSHSY and CDR2 SAAADI. The CDR3 length is 12 residues. CDR3 nucleotides: TGCGCCAGCTCCCGACAGGGCCATGGCTACACCTTC. Translating it yields CASSRQGHGYTF.

The chain combines TRBV7-9 with TRBJ1-2; D possibly corresponds to TRBD1 (5 bases). With 4 bases removed from V and 3 bases from J, the gap between germline ends came to 12 bases. The CDR3 extends over 14 amino acids. Germline CDR1 SEHNR, CDR2 FQNEAQ (reference sequence). DNA of the CDR3: TGTGCCAGCAGCTCCTCAGGGAGGGACTATGGCTACACCTTC. Encoded protein: CASSSSGRDYGYTF.

The chain couples TRBV7-2 to TRBJ2-5; TRBD2 matches at 10 bases. The CDR3 spans 16 residues. Per the germline V gene, CDR1 is SGHTA and CDR2 is FQGNSA. The junction had 10 bases not matched to a gene; V was cut back by 5 bases and J by 4 bases. Written as DNA, the CDR3 is TGTGCCAGCAGCCATAGTGGTGTAGCGGGAGGAGAGACCCAGTACTTC. Its protein product is CASSHSGVAGGETQYF.

The rearrangement uses TRBV29-1 and TRBJ1-2; D is uncertain. The CDR3 length is 13 residues. Germline assignment: CDR1 SQVTM and CDR2 ANQGSEA. V was trimmed by 3 bases and J by 4 bases, leaving 12 bases between them. The CDR3 DNA reads TGCAGCGTTGAGTCAGGAGACGCCTATGGCTACACCTTC. Its protein is CSVESGDAYGYTF.

This clone was recorded only once. This chain uses TRBV21-1 with TRBJ2-1; the table's D call, TRBD1, was not checked against the DNA. TRBV21-1 constitutes a pseudogene. The CDR3 has 16 residues. Here the CDR3 DNA reads TGTGCCAGCAGCAAAGAGGGGGACAGGGGGCGTAATGAGCAGTTCTTC. It yields the protein CASSKEGDRGRNEQFF.

The chain recombines TRBV5-6 with TRBJ2-5, with a weak D call TRBD1 (6 bases). The germline CDR1 and CDR2 sequences are SGHDT and YYEEEE. There are 14 residues in the CDR3. V lost 4 bases, J lost 3 bases, and 13 bases lay in between. The CDR3 nucleotides are TGTGCCAGCAGCCTGGGGGCAGCAGAAGAGACCCAGTACTTC. Amino acid sequence: CASSLGAAEETQYF.